One and the same sample provided the 27 T cell receptor beta chains below, sequenced in a study of cytomegalovirus exposure and HLA in healthy donors. The PCR contained 60 Vbeta and 13 Jbeta primers. Profiling relied on immunoSEQ multiplex PCR, and the TCRdb table lists in-frame clones only, not all of them. Of more than 150,000 clones in the sample, roughly 80% were seen once. Specimen: PBMCs. These receptors came from a man aged 35 to 55 in good health and CMV-seronegative.

The genes are TRBV29-1 and TRBJ2-7, with D perhaps matching TRBD1 (5 bases). This CDR3 is 13 amino acids long. Between the trimmed V and J ends, which lost 4 bases and 1 base, there was a span of 11 bases. Per the germline V gene, CDR1 is SQVTM and CDR2 is ANQGSEA. The CDR3 sequence: CSVGQDTSYEQYF. The CDR3 nucleotides are TGCAGCGTTGGGCAGGACACATCCTACGAGCAGTACTTC.

J is TRBJ2-5 and V is TRBV7-2; the match to TRBD2 covers 10 bases. Germline CDR1 and CDR2: SGHTA and FQGNSA. V shed 2 bases, J shed 5 bases, and the junction held 8 bases outside the gene matches. There are 16 residues in the CDR3. CDR3 residues: CASSLLASGGGETQYF. The CDR3 coding sequence is TGTGCCAGCAGCTTACTGGCTAGCGGGGGAGGTGAGACCCAGTACTTC.

The chain recombines TRBV9 with TRBJ1-1, with 10 bases fitting TRBD1. CDR1 and CDR2 from the germline V gene are SGDLS and YYNGEE. The V gene end was trimmed by 3 bases and the J gene end by 5 bases; junction bases not matched to a gene: 10. The length of the CDR3 is 16 residues. The CDR3 protein is CASSAPRRDRGTEAFF. CDR3 DNA: TGTGCCAGCAGCGCACCGAGACGGGACAGGGGAACTGAAGCTTTCTTT.

V usage is TRBV7-9 and J usage is TRBJ1-2; D not certain. Trimming removed 0 bases from V and 0 bases from J, with 11 bases in between. This CDR3 comprises 16 residues. Germline V gene data show CDR1 as SEHNR and CDR2 as FQNEAQ (reference sequence). This chain's CDR3 is CASSLAGRPANYGYTF. In DNA form, the CDR3 reads TGTGCCAGCAGCTTAGCGGGCAGACCAGCTAACTATGGCTACACCTTC.

V and J are TRBV2 and TRBJ1-2, with 12 bases matching TRBD1. V gave up 6 bases and J gave up 4 bases; unmatched junction bases: 6. The CDR3 covers 15 residues. CDR1 is SNHLY and CDR2 is FYNNEI in the germline V gene. The CDR3 loop reads CASRSGTGGAYGYTF. Written as DNA, the CDR3 is TGTGCCAGCAGGTCCGGGACAGGGGGCGCCTATGGCTACACCTTC. Looking up the rest from reference TRBV2 and TRBJ1-2 gives the full variable domain: EPEVTQTPSHQVTQMGQEVILRCVPISNHLYFYWYRQILGQKVEFLVSFYNNEISEKSEIFDDQFSVERPDGSNFTLKIRSTKLEDSAMYFCASRSGTGGAYGYTFGSGTRLTVV.

A few counts support this clone. The V and J genes are TRBV5-8 and TRBJ2-4; 8 bases agree with TRBD2. Germline values: CDR1 SGHTS, CDR2 YDEGEE. This CDR3 comprises 15 residues. V was pared by 3 bases and J by 6 bases, with 8 bases of the junction left unmatched. CDR3 in amino acids: CASSSRGAQGNIQYF. As DNA, the CDR3 is TGTGCCAGCAGCTCGCGGGGGGCGCAGGGAAACATTCAGTACTTC.

The chain uses TRBV4-3 and TRBJ1-5; possible D gene TRBD1, 5 bases. CDR1 and CDR2 from the germline V gene are LGHNA and YSLEER. The CDR3 is 15 amino acids. The V gene lost 1 base and the J gene lost 4 bases, with 11 bases spanning the gap. This chain's CDR3 is CASSQVAGVNQPQHF. The CDR3 DNA is TGCGCCAGCAGCCAAGTTGCGGGGGTTAATCAGCCCCAGCATTTT.

The V gene is TRBV5-4, the J gene TRBJ1-3; D is unclear. The V gene lost 4 bases and the J gene lost 4 bases, with 9 bases spanning the gap. CDR3 length equals 13 residues. Germline CDR1 and CDR2: SGHNT and YYREEE (reference sequence). The CDR3 region has the DNA TGTGCCAGCAGCCCCAAGACAGGAAACACCATATATTTT. Amino acids: CASSPKTGNTIYF.

The chain couples TRBV30 to TRBJ1-5, with D unclear. Germline assignment: CDR1 GTSNPN and CDR2 SVGIG (reference sequence). V dropped 0 bases and J dropped 0 bases, with 12 bases sitting between them. The CDR3 totals 16 residues. CDR3 coding DNA: TGTGCCTGGAGTGTGCCCCGGTCGGGTAGCAATCAGCCCCAGCATTTT. This codes for CAWSVPRSGSNQPQHF. The variable domain in full, with the rest retrieved from reference TRBV30 and TRBJ1-5, is SQTIHQWPATLVQPVGSPLSLECTVEGTSNPNLYWYRQAAGRGLQLLFYSVGIGQISSEVPQNLSASRPQDRQFILSSKKLLLSDSGFYLCAWSVPRSGSNQPQHFGDGTRLSIL.

The rearrangement uses TRBV5-1 and TRBJ2-2; tentative D call: TRBD1 (6 bases). Germline CDR1 and CDR2: SGHRS and YFSETQ. This CDR3 has 15 amino acids. Trimming stripped 5 bases from V and 5 bases from J, with 16 bases between. The CDR3 sequence: CASSVSAGATGELFF. CDR3 DNA: TGCGCCAGCAGTGTCTCGGCAGGGGCGACCGGGGAGCTGTTTTTT.

The rearrangement links TRBV2 to TRBJ2-7; maybe TRBD1 (6 bases). This CDR3 region has 15 residues. The germline CDR1 and CDR2 sequences are SNHLY and FYNNEI. Trimming shortened V by 6 bases and J by 2 bases, and 17 bases separated the two germline ends. CDR3 residues: CASRPGTSSPYEQYF. The CDR3 DNA reads TGTGCCAGCAGACCCGGGACATCCTCTCCCTACGAGCAGTACTTC.

This clone appeared a single time. The V gene is TRBV6-1, the J gene TRBJ1-4; tentatively, D is TRBD1 (6 bases). The germline CDR1 and CDR2 sequences are MNHNS and SASEGT. The CDR3 consists of 13 residues. The V end lost 6 bases, the J end lost 4 bases, and 9 bases lay between the germline ends. Here the CDR3 DNA reads TGTGCCAGCAGGACAGGACTTAATGAAAAACTGTTTTTT. Encoded protein: CASRTGLNEKLFF.

The V and J genes are TRBV5-1 and TRBJ2-1; tentative D call: TRBD2 (6 bases). The CDR3 consists of 13 residues. V gave up 4 bases and J gave up 6 bases, with 11 bases separating them. Germline V gives CDR1 SGHRS, CDR2 YFSETQ. CDR3 bases: TGCGCCAGCAGCGTCCCCGGGAGCAATGAGCAGTTCTTC. The encoded protein is CASSVPGSNEQFF.

The gene calls are TRBV7-2 and TRBJ2-5; D is unclear. The CDR3 covers 13 residues. Germline V gene sequence: CDR1 SGHTA, CDR2 FQGNSA. The V end was cut by 1 base, the J end by 2 bases, with 5 bases between. CDR3 sequence: CASSLVQQETQYF. The CDR3 bases are TGTGCCAGCAGCTTAGTGCAGCAAGAGACCCAGTACTTC. Complete variable domain (other parts from reference TRBV7-2 and TRBJ2-5): GAGVSQSPSNKVTEKGKDVELRCDPISGHTALYWYRQSLGQGLEFLIYFQGNSAPDKSGLPSDRFSAERTGGSVSTLTIQRTQQEDSAVYLCASSLVQQETQYFGPGTRLLVL.

This clone turned up a few times. The chain uses TRBV19 and TRBJ1-5; a weak D match, TRBD1 (5 bases). CDR1 and CDR2 (germline): LNHDA, SQIVND (reference sequence). Trimming cost V 5 bases and J 1 base, with 15 bases left between them. This CDR3 spans 16 amino acids. The CDR3 reads CASSASRGGSNQPQHF. The CDR3 nucleotides read TGTGCCAGTAGTGCCTCGAGGGGAGGAAGCAATCAGCCCCAGCATTTT.

V gene TRBV9 combines with J gene TRBJ2-7; weak D call: TRBD2 (5 bases). The CDR3 is 14 residues long. Germline V gene lookup returns CDR1 SGDLS and CDR2 YYNGEE. V was cut by 0 bases and J by 3 bases, with 10 bases left in between. DNA of the CDR3: TGTGCCAGCAGCGTAGGGTCGGGATTCTACGAGCAGTACTTC. It encodes CASSVGSGFYEQYF.

The chain recombines TRBV27 with TRBJ2-7; tentatively, D is TRBD2 (6 bases). Germline V CDR1 and CDR2: MNHEY, SMNVEV (reference sequence). The V end was cut by 9 bases, the J end by 0 bases, with 15 bases between. The CDR3 totals 14 residues. In nucleotides, the CDR3 is TGTGCCAGTGCCCGGGACTCATACTCCTACGAGCAGTACTTC. Its protein product is CASARDSYSYEQYF.

A few counts support this clone. The chain links TRBV11-2 to TRBJ2-1; TRBD2 aligns across 8 bases. V shed 5 bases, J shed 8 bases, and the junction held 8 bases outside the gene matches. Germline values: CDR1 SGHAT, CDR2 FQNNGV. The CDR3 runs to 14 residues. The CDR3 DNA reads TGTGCCAGCAGCCCGGGACTAGGGATGGATGAGCAGTTCTTC. Its translation: CASSPGLGMDEQFF. The full variable domain, with the rest looked up from reference TRBV11-2 and TRBJ2-1, is EAGVAQSPRYKIIEKRQSVAFWCNPISGHATLYWYQQILGQGPKLLIQFQNNGVVDDSQLPKDRFSAERLKGVDSTLKIQPAKLEDSAVYLCASSPGLGMDEQFFGPGTRLTVL.

The chain is built from TRBV5-4 and TRBJ2-7, with 8 bases lining up with TRBD2. There are 15 residues in the CDR3. V shed 0 bases, J shed 3 bases, and the junction held 5 bases outside the gene matches. Germline CDR1 SGHNT, CDR2 YYREEE (reference sequence). The CDR3 loop reads CASSLALAGYYEQYF. DNA for the CDR3: TGTGCCAGCAGCTTGGCTCTAGCGGGCTACTACGAGCAGTACTTC.

This chain links TRBV19 with TRBJ2-2; D may be TRBD1 (6 bases). The CDR3 length is 16 residues. Between the trimmed V and J ends, which lost 5 bases and 5 bases, there was a span of 18 bases. Per the germline V gene, CDR1 is LNHDA and CDR2 is SQIVND (reference sequence). CDR3 residues: CASSFLTGLWTGELFF. In DNA, the CDR3 is TGTGCCAGTAGTTTTCTTACAGGGTTATGGACCGGGGAGCTGTTTTTT.

The genes are TRBV7-3 and TRBJ1-1; D gene ambiguous. The CDR3 is made up of 13 amino acids. V dropped 3 bases and J dropped 1 base, with 6 bases sitting between them. Germline V gene lookup returns CDR1 SGHTA and CDR2 FQGTGA. The CDR3: CASSLGRNTEAFF. The CDR3 DNA sequence: TGTGCCAGCAGCTTGGGCCGGAACACTGAAGCTTTCTTT.

The chain joins TRBV7-3 to TRBJ2-5; no firm D call. The CDR3 length is 14 residues. The germline V gene encodes CDR1 SGHTA and CDR2 FQGTGA. V was pared by 5 bases and J by 2 bases, with 12 bases between. In nucleotides, the CDR3 is TGTGCCAGCAGCCCTTCGATGACTCAAGAGACCCAGTACTTC. Translating it yields CASSPSMTQETQYF.

This clone was seen a single time. The J gene is TRBJ1-5, the V gene TRBV7-8; D may be TRBD1 (6 bases). Trimming shortened V by 4 bases and J by 9 bases, and 13 bases separated the two germline ends. This CDR3 has 13 residues. CDR1 and CDR2 from the germline V gene are SGHVS and FQNEAQ. The CDR3 reads CASSSGGRWPQHF. The DNA of the CDR3 is TGTGCCAGCAGCTCGGGGGGGCGTTGGCCCCAGCATTTT.

The genes are TRBV7-8 and TRBJ1-1; 9 nucleotides line up with TRBD1. The CDR3 covers 14 residues. V shed 4 bases and J 9 bases; nucleotides not matched to a gene: 9. CDR1 SGHVS and CDR2 FQNEAQ come from the germline V gene. For the CDR3, the DNA is TGTGCCAGCAGCTCTCCGGGACAGGGTGGGAAAGCTTTCTTT. Translating it yields CASSSPGQGGKAFF.

This clone was found a few times. The J gene is TRBJ2-3, the V gene TRBV5-1; the match to TRBD2 covers 13 bases. The germline CDR1 and CDR2 sequences are SGHRS and YFSETQ. The junction had 5 bases not matched to a gene; V was cut back by 6 bases and J by 4 bases. CDR3 length: 15 amino acids. The CDR3 is CASTPTSGGADTQYF. The CDR3 region has the DNA TGCGCCAGCACTCCAACTAGCGGGGGGGCAGATACGCAGTATTTT.

Concerning this clone: This CDR3 is also generated by other DNA sequences in the sample. The chain carries TRBV29-1 and TRBJ2-7, with D perhaps TRBD1 (7 bases). The V end was cut by 3 bases, the J end by 0 bases, with 15 bases between. Per germline, CDR1 SQVTM and CDR2 ANQGSEA. The CDR3 is made up of 15 amino acids. CDR3 sequence (DNA): TGCAGCGTTGAGGGGGGACGGACAGGCTCCTACGAGCAGTACTTC. Translated, it gives CSVEGGRTGSYEQYF.

This clone is a singleton in its sample. The V and J genes are TRBV28 and TRBJ1-1, with TRBD1 as a possible D gene (6 bases). The CDR3 sequence is 16 residues long. The germline V gene has CDR1 MDHEN and CDR2 SYDVKM. Trimming shortened V by 2 bases and J by 6 bases, and 19 bases separated the two germline ends. The CDR3, as DNA: TGTGCCAGCAGTTTACTGAGGGCACAGGGCCGAGCTGAAGCTTTCTTT. Protein sequence: CASSLLRAQGRAEAFF.